This record covers a single T cell receptor beta chain. The target of this receptor is not known. No per-base quality is available; no much larger clone lies one base away. These data are taken from a study of T cell responses to AZD1222 COVID-19 vaccine (dated by TCRdb to the early 2020s). The study in broad terms: Because spike-specific TCR depth and breadth did not differ between the two schedules, AZD1222 recipients who got a second dose at roughly 4 weeks were pooled with those who got a second dose at roughly 12 weeks. A total of 233 trial participants underwent TCR sequencing, of whom approximately 210 received two doses of AZD1222 and about 25 received two doses of the MenACWY control vaccine. Enrollment into the trials was organized by age into subgroups of 18-55, 56-69 and 70-plus years, and those subgroups contained approximately 150, 30 and 60 TCR-sequenced participants, respectively. Overall results and qualifications from the work: The 56-69-year group was small, and its depth increase did not reach significance, likely because of low power. A significant rise in spike-specific TCR breadth and depth was observed after two AZD1222 doses relative to day 0 and relative to MenACWY recipients. Most participants were white British and females outnumbered males, and the authors suggested that clonal diversity may have been underestimated. Reportedly, close to half of the unique spike-specific TCRs recognized epitopes lying outside the regions that are mutated in the B.1.351 and B.1.1.7 variants. Because no day 14 peak-response samples were available, the repertoires could be characterized only after the peak T cell response. Vaccine-associated CD4 TCRs spanned the whole spike protein, with dominant responses in regions 160-218 and 743-854. Conclusions about previously exposed vaccinees were limited because only a handful of AZD1222 recipients were SARS-CoV-2 seropositive at baseline.

Explained via the paper, the time point label denotes: baseline before first vaccination. Vaccinee samples were obtained from the UK trials COV001 and COV002, which included a single-blind randomized controlled phase 2/3 trial of AZD1222 (ChAdOx1 nCoV-19) in healthy adults. For TCRbeta chain sequencing, PBMC samples from trial participants were taken at day 0 and at day 28 after the second dose. V and J are trimmed by 6 bases and 4 bases, and the gene matches miss 4 bases of the junction. Taken from the germline V gene (reference sequence), the CDR1 and CDR2 loops are LNHDA and SQIVND. The CDR3 measures 14 amino acids from cysteine to phenylalanine. Only the CDR3 portion is preserved as DNA: 42 bases, with reading frame beginning at the first base. The CDR3 regions of human TCRbeta chains were analyzed by immunosequencing. From the authors' description of their analysis: TCRs in the repertoires were matched against a reference library of SARS-CoV-2-specific TCRs that had been generated with the MIRA antigen-specificity platform. Breadth was defined as the fraction of unique TCRs that were SARS-CoV-2-associated, and depth was defined as the fraction of total T cells that were SARS-CoV-2-associated. Using the MIRA data, each spike-specific TCR was assigned both to the spike region to which the TCR was reactive and to a CD4 or CD8 class. Log10-transformed breadth and depth values were compared by one-way ANOVA with Sidak's multiple comparisons tests. TCRdb holds this immuneACCESS table with in-frame rearrangements only. Some clones are missing; in checked studies, unresolved V genes explain under half, and the rest has no known cause. D and trimming were read from the DNA, whereas the V and J calls and clone size are those reported in that table. This sample lists about 99,000 clones; approximately 90% were detected once. The leading ten clones occupy about 12% of the sample.

The sequence came from an adult in good health. This specimen consisted of peripheral blood, obtained on day 0 of AZD1222 vaccination. The sequence links TRBV19 to TRBJ2-1; TRBD1 matches 9 bases in the middle. The CDR3 is CASSGDRVYNEQFF. The DNA is TGTGCCAGTAGCGGGGACAGGGTGTACAATGAGCAGTTCTTC.